The rows below give T cell receptor beta chains drawn from one sample of a study of cytomegalovirus exposure and HLA in healthy donors. Method: immunoSEQ multiplex PCR; TCRdb's copy keeps in-frame clones and lacks some. The sample includes 190,000 or so clones, over 75% of them seen just once. The sample taken for sequencing was PBMCs. The source of these receptors is a boy aged 2 to 10 in good health and CMV-seronegative. Both conserved end residues are part of each CDR3. Each record gives: clone size, V gene, D gene, J gene, CDR3 protein, CDR3 DNA. D genes are given only for firm matches. Clone sizes are given selectively: once, few, many, or a class where the clone is expanded.

>.|TRBV7-9|.|TRBJ2-3
CASSFYTEQDTQYF
TGTGCCAGCAGCTTCTATACTGAGCAAGATACGCAGTATTTT
>.|TRBV14|.|TRBJ2-7
CASSQTPWLFGSYDYEQYF
TGTGCCAGCAGCCAAACGCCCTGGCTGTTCGGGTCGTACGACTACGAGCAGTACTTC
>.|TRBV19|.|TRBJ1-5
CASSPQATGDNQPQHF
TGTGCCAGTAGTCCTCAAGCGACAGGAGACAATCAGCCCCAGCATTTT
>few|TRBV6-5|TRBD1|TRBJ2-7
CASSTGFEQYF
TGTGCCAGCTCGACAGGGTTCGAGCAGTACTTC
>.|TRBV7-9|TRBD2|TRBJ2-5
CASGGLAGWSQYF
TGTGCCAGCGGGGGACTAGCGGGTTGGTCCCAGTACTTC
>.|TRBV4-2|TRBD2|TRBJ2-7
CASSQDGTSGYEQYF
TGTGCCAGCAGCCAAGATGGGACTAGCGGTTACGAGCAGTACTTC
>.|TRBV7-9|.|TRBJ1-2
CASSLRESNYGYTF
TGTGCCAGCAGCTTACGGGAGTCTAACTATGGCTACACCTTC
>once|TRBV27|TRBD2|TRBJ2-3
CASSQTGGDYTDTQYF
TGTGCCAGCTCACAAACCGGGGGGGATTACACAGATACGCAGTATTTT
>once|TRBV6-4|TRBD2|TRBJ2-3
CASGLSGGGTDTQYF
TGTGCCAGCGGGTTAAGCGGGGGGGGCACAGATACGCAGTATTTT
>.|TRBV2|TRBD1|TRBJ1-5
CASSVRTGEQPQHF
TGTGCCAGCAGTGTTAGGACAGGGGAACAGCCCCAGCATTTT
>.|TRBV9|.|TRBJ2-1
CASSDPRSYNEQFF
TGTGCCAGCAGCGATCCTCGCTCCTACAATGAGCAGTTCTTC
>.|TRBV11-2|.|TRBJ2-2
CASSLYGPPTGELFF
TGTGCCAGCAGCTTATACGGTCCGCCGACCGGGGAGCTGTTTTTT
>.|TRBV30|.|TRBJ1-2
CAWSVGGATNYGYTF
TGTGCCTGGAGTGTTGGAGGGGCCACTAACTATGGCTACACCTTC
>.|TRBV2|TRBD1|TRBJ1-5
CASSDLMGTGQANNQPQHF
TGTGCCAGCAGTGACTTAATGGGAACGGGACAGGCGAACAATCAGCCCCAGCATTTT
>.|TRBV7-9|TRBD1|TRBJ2-1
CASSFPGTDTGTDYNEQFF
TGTGCCAGCAGCTTCCCCGGGACGGATACCGGGACAGATTACAATGAGCAGTTCTTC
>.|TRBV9|TRBD1|TRBJ2-5
CASSVGAGGFQETQYF
TGTGCCAGCAGCGTAGGGGCAGGGGGTTTCCAAGAGACCCAGTACTTC
>few|TRBV29-1|TRBD2|TRBJ2-1
CSAAGRDEQFF
TGCAGCGCGGCTGGGAGGGATGAGCAGTTCTTC
>.|TRBV4-1|TRBD2|TRBJ2-1
CASSHMSGGGSYNEQFF
TGCGCCAGCAGCCACATGAGCGGGGGGGGCTCCTACAATGAGCAGTTCTTC
>.|TRBV7-8|.|TRBJ2-2
CASSPTGELFF
TGTGCCAGCAGCCCAACCGGGGAGCTGTTTTTT
>.|TRBV7-2|.|TRBJ1-1
CASSIDRNTEAFF
TGTGCCAGCAGCATAGACAGAAACACTGAAGCTTTCTTT
>.|TRBV27|TRBD1|TRBJ1-2
CASSYRGGYYGYTF
TGTGCCAGCAGCTATAGAGGGGGCTACTATGGCTACACCTTC
>.|TRBV14|.|TRBJ2-7
CASSPSDRAYEQYF
TGTGCCAGCAGCCCTTCGGACAGAGCCTACGAGCAGTACTTC
>.|TRBV5-3|.|TRBJ1-1
CARVQRVHDEALF
TGTGCCAGAGTTCAGAGGGTGCATGATGAAGCTCTCTTT
>few|TRBV6-6|.|TRBJ2-7
CASTAGNYEQYF
TGTGCCAGCACGGCAGGGAACTACGAGCAGTACTTC
>.|TRBV5-5|.|TRBJ2-5
CASSIGDWQETQYF
TGTGCCAGCAGCATAGGGGACTGGCAAGAGACCCAGTACTTC
>.|TRBV19|.|TRBJ1-2
CASSKQGYGYTF
TGTGCCAGTAGTAAACAGGGATATGGCTACACCTTC
>once|TRBV15|.|TRBJ2-1
CATSRQVNNEQFF
TGTGCCACCAGCCGCCAGGTTAACAATGAGCAGTTCTTC
>.|TRBV28|.|TRBJ1-1
CASSALGHQNTEAFF
TGTGCCAGCAGTGCCCTGGGACATCAGAACACTGAAGCTTTCTTT
>once|TRBV4-3|TRBD2|TRBJ2-3
CASSREGTSGEDTQYF
TGCGCCAGCAGCCGAGAGGGGACTAGCGGGGAAGATACGCAGTATTTT